The 22 T cell receptor beta chains below all came from one sample that was sequenced in a study of blood T cell repertoires in COVID-19. Assay used: immunoSEQ multiplex PCR; TCRdb lists only in-frame clones, some missing. Of 80,000 or so clones listed, roughly 91% were seen once; the top ten hold 1.9%. Sequencing used peripheral blood. The receptor set was obtained from a woman aged 50 to 60 in a cohort sampled during active COVID-19.

The rearrangement uses TRBV21-1 and TRBJ2-7; the DNA was not used to check the table's D call, TRBD2. TRBV21-1 is designated a pseudogene. This CDR3 is 16 amino acids long. The CDR3: CASSNRDSDSSYEQYF. In DNA, the CDR3 is TGTGCCAGCAGCAACCGAGACTCAGATTCATCCTACGAGCAGTACTTC.

The rearrangement joins TRBV6-5 to TRBJ1-3; 8 nucleotides align to TRBD1. V gave up 6 bases and J gave up 0 bases; unmatched junction bases: 4. Germline V gene data show CDR1 as MNHEY and CDR2 as SVGAGI. The CDR3 contains 15 residues. CDR3 sequence: CASRRTGGSGNTIYF. The CDR3 DNA follows: TGTGCCAGCAGGAGAACAGGGGGCTCTGGAAACACCATATATTTT.

This clone was recorded once. The V call is TRBV18, the J call TRBJ2-5; TRBD2 matches at 9 bases. This CDR3 spans 15 amino acids. Trimming took 3 bases from V and 3 from J; bases not matched to a gene: 5. Germline CDR1 KGHSH, CDR2 LQKENI. The CDR3 protein is CASSPTSGPKETQYF. CDR3 coding DNA: TGTGCCAGCTCACCTACTAGCGGGCCAAAAGAGACCCAGTACTTC.

The chain carries TRBV29-1 and TRBJ1-1; 8 positions match TRBD1. V was clipped by 7 bases and J by 5 bases; unmatched bases: 9. CDR3 length: 13 residues. Per germline, CDR1 SQVTM and CDR2 ANQGSEA. The CDR3 DNA follows: TGCAGCGGTTCAGGGGGCTTTGGGACTGAAGCTTTCTTT. It encodes CSGSGGFGTEAFF.

This rearrangement joins TRBV28 to TRBJ1-5, with 9 nucleotides matching TRBD1. The CDR3 totals 15 residues. With V trimmed by 5 bases and J by 6 bases, 8 bases remained unmatched. Germline CDR1 reads MDHEN; CDR2 reads SYDVKM. The CDR3 DNA reads TGTGCCAGCAGTCCCCGAGGACAGGGGAGTCAGCCCCAGCATTTT. Residues: CASSPRGQGSQPQHF.

This clone was counted a single time. V gene TRBV18 combines with J gene TRBJ2-3, with 9 nucleotides matching TRBD2. The CDR3 runs to 15 residues. Trimming took 4 bases from V and 2 from J; bases not matched to a gene: 4. CDR1 is KGHSH and CDR2 is LQKENI in the germline V gene. The chain's CDR3 is CASSHSSGATDTQYF. CDR3 sequence (DNA): TGTGCCAGCTCACACTCTAGCGGGGCCACAGATACGCAGTATTTT.

The chain couples TRBV9 to TRBJ2-3; a possible D gene is TRBD1 (7 bases). There are 15 residues in the CDR3. CDR1 and CDR2 from the germline V gene are SGDLS and YYNGEE. The germline V and J ends were trimmed by 4 bases and 1 base, with 13 bases remaining between them. The CDR3 sequence: CASSPGGGGTDTQYF. The CDR3 DNA follows: TGTGCCAGCAGCCCAGGGGGAGGCGGCACAGATACGCAGTATTTT. The whole variable domain, remainder taken from reference TRBV9 and TRBJ2-3, is DSGVTQTPKHLITATGQRVTLRCSPRSGDLSVYWYQQSLDQGLQFLIQYYNGEERAKGNILERFSAQQFPDLHSELNLSSLELGDSALYFCASSPGGGGTDTQYFGPGTRLTVL.

The chain has TRBV6-5 and TRBJ1-5, with D maybe TRBD1 (5 bases). Germline V gene sequence: CDR1 MNHEY, CDR2 SVGAGI. This CDR3 has 13 amino acids. V was pared by 6 bases and J by 2 bases, with 8 bases between. For the CDR3, the DNA is TGTGCCAGCAGGGACACCCGCAATCAGCCCCAGCATTTT. It yields the protein CASRDTRNQPQHF.

The chain carries TRBV6-2 or TRBV6-3 and TRBJ1-6, with D maybe TRBD1 (5 bases). Germline-derived CDR1 and CDR2 are MNHEY and SVGEGT. Trimming took 1 base from V and 8 from J, leaving 9 bases between them. This CDR3 comprises 14 residues. DNA for the CDR3: TGTGCCAGCAGTTACTTTACAGGTGATTCACCCCTCCACTTT. Protein product: CASSYFTGDSPLHF.

V is TRBV5-4 and J is TRBJ2-5; 9 positions agree with TRBD2. Per the germline V gene, CDR1 is SGHNT and CDR2 is YYREEE (reference sequence). V gave up 0 bases and J gave up 2 bases; unmatched junction bases: 5. The CDR3 has 16 amino acids. CDR3 amino acids: CASSLEVAGVQETQYF. The CDR3 DNA follows: TGTGCCAGCAGCTTGGAGGTAGCGGGGGTTCAAGAGACCCAGTACTTC. Complete variable domain (other parts from reference TRBV5-4 and TRBJ2-5): ETGVTQSPTHLIKTRGQQVTLRCSSQSGHNTVSWYQQALGQGPQFIFQYYREEENGRGNFPPRFSGLQFPNYSSELNVNALELDDSALYLCASSLEVAGVQETQYFGPGTRLLVL.

The chain has TRBV10-1 and TRBJ1-6; tentatively, D is TRBD1 (5 bases). This CDR3 has 14 residues. V dropped 3 bases and J dropped 10 bases, with 13 bases sitting between them. CDR1 and CDR2 (germline): WNHNN, SYGVQD (reference sequence). Written as DNA, the CDR3 is TGCGCCAGCAGTGATCGCAGGGAAGGGTCACCCCTCCACTTT. Amino acid sequence: CASSDRREGSPLHF.

The V gene is TRBV3-1 (or the pseudogene TRBV3-2), the J gene TRBJ1-5; D ambiguous. Trimming pared 0 bases from V and 0 bases from J, leaving 9 bases between. The length of the CDR3 is 16 residues. Per germline, CDR1 LGHDT and CDR2 YNNKEL (reference sequence). DNA for the CDR3: TGTGCCAGCAGCCAAGAACCCGGAGTTAGCAATCAGCCCCAGCATTTT. Translation gives CASSQEPGVSNQPQHF.

CDR3 sequence (DNA): TGTGCCAGCAGCTTGCGTGCGGGGGGGATTACAGATACGCAGTATTTT. Protein sequence: CASSLRAGGITDTQYF. The chain couples TRBV11-2 to TRBJ2-3; 9 nucleotides line up with TRBD2. Germline V gives CDR1 SGHAT, CDR2 FQNNGV. Trimming took 3 bases from V and 3 from J; bases not matched to a gene: 7. This CDR3 region has 16 residues.

The V call is TRBV21-1, the J call TRBJ2-7; TRBD1, as called in the table, went unchecked against the DNA. TRBV21-1 is a documented pseudogene. The CDR3 runs to 16 residues. The CDR3, as DNA: TGTGCCAGCAGCTCCGGGGAAGACAGGGACTCCTACGAGCAGTACTTC. Encoded protein: CASSSGEDRDSYEQYF.

The CDR3 DNA is TGTGCCAGCAGGGGACTAGCGGGGGGCCCCTACGAGCAGTACTTC. As protein: CASRGLAGGPYEQYF. The chain is built from TRBV27 and TRBJ2-7; TRBD2 aligns across 15 bases. CDR3 size: 15 residues. V lost 6 bases to trimming and J lost 2 bases; unmatched junction nucleotides: 2. Germline V gene data show CDR1 as MNHEY and CDR2 as SMNVEV (reference sequence).

This chain uses TRBV5-1 with TRBJ2-2, with 9 bases lining up with TRBD2. The CDR3 loop spans 16 amino acids. V lost 0 bases to trimming and J lost 7 bases; unmatched junction nucleotides: 7. Germline V gene sequence: CDR1 SGHRS, CDR2 YFSETQ. In nucleotides, the CDR3 is TGCGCCAGCAGCTTGGAACATAGCGGGAGTAACGGGGAGCTGTTTTTT. Its translation: CASSLEHSGSNGELFF.

Note on this clone: The same CDR3 also results from other DNA sequences found in this sample. The chain combines TRBV12-3 or TRBV12-4 with TRBJ2-7, with unresolved D. Trimming stripped 3 bases from V and 7 bases from J, with 10 bases between. The CDR3 length is 12 residues. CDR3 protein: CASSLPGSEQYF. Written as DNA, the CDR3 is TGTGCCAGCAGTTTGCCAGGCTCAGAGCAGTACTTC.

The chain recombines TRBV10-3 with TRBJ2-7; the D gene is possibly TRBD2 (5 bases). This CDR3 comprises 14 residues. Germline loops: CDR1 ENHRY, CDR2 SYGVKD. V was shortened by 3 bases and J by 1 base, with 10 bases between the two germline ends. The CDR3 sequence is CAISDAGQSYEQYF. DNA of the CDR3: TGTGCCATCAGTGATGCGGGCCAATCCTACGAGCAGTACTTC.

V usage is TRBV11-1 and J usage is TRBJ1-1, with D uncertain. V was cut by 3 bases and J by 3 bases, with 11 bases left in between. CDR1 SGHAT and CDR2 FQDESV come from the germline V gene (reference sequence). This CDR3 comprises 14 residues. DNA for the CDR3: TGTGCCAGCAGCTTTCTTAGAGGCGACACTGAAGCTTTCTTT. It translates to CASSFLRGDTEAFF.

The rearrangement uses TRBV9 and TRBJ1-1, with a tentative D call TRBD1 (6 bases). CDR3 length equals 13 residues. V shed 2 bases and J shed 6 bases, with 11 bases lying between them. Looked up from germline, CDR1 is SGDLS and CDR2 is YYNGEE. CDR3 DNA sequence: TGTGCCAGCAGCGTTCTTCCAGGGGCTGAAGCTTTCTTT. Translated: CASSVLPGAEAFF.

Written as DNA, the CDR3 is TGTGCCAGCAGCCAGGATGGAGGACAGGGACATCAGCCCCAGCATTTT. Protein: CASSQDGGQGHQPQHF. J is TRBJ1-5 and V is TRBV4-2; TRBD1 agrees at 8 bases. Germline CDR1 reads LGHNA; CDR2 reads YNFKEQ. CDR3 length equals 16 residues. Germline trimming cut 3 bases from V and 5 bases from J; bases unmatched to any gene: 9.

The CDR3 here is CATSRGKGLAGYNEQFF. DNA of the CDR3: TGTGCCACCAGCAGGGGGAAGGGGCTAGCGGGTTACAATGAGCAGTTCTTC. V and J are TRBV15 and TRBJ2-1, with 8 bases lining up with TRBD2. This CDR3 contains 17 residues. Germline loops: CDR1 LNHNV, CDR2 YYDKDF (reference sequence). V gave up 3 bases and J gave up 4 bases; unmatched junction bases: 11.